This is a list of T cell receptor beta chains from one sample in a study of cytomegalovirus exposure and HLA in healthy donors. Some clones are missing from TCRdb's copy, which holds only in-frame ones; the method was immunoSEQ multiplex PCR. The data contain 200,000 or so clones, approximately 78% of them singletons. Material: PBMCs. Receptor source: a woman aged 50 to 60 in good health and CMV-seropositive. Both conserved end residues are part of each CDR3. D genes are given only for firm matches. A row's size may be missing; if present it is once, few, many or a size class.

J | D | V | size | CDR3 | DNA
TRBJ1-3 | . | TRBV19 | . | CASRKDTRQATGNTIYF | TGTGCCAGTAGGAAAGACACCCGACAAGCTACTGGAAACACCATATATTTT
TRBJ2-5 | . | TRBV5-3 | . | CARSLAPGERSTGKRETQYF | TGTGCCAGAAGCTTGGCACCCGGGGAGCGTTCGACGGGGAAGAGAGAGACCCAGTACTTC
TRBJ1-4 | . | TRBV5-1 | . | CASSGGSRGANEKLFF | TGCGCCAGCAGCGGCGGGAGCCGAGGGGCTAATGAAAAACTGTTTTTT
TRBJ2-5 | . | TRBV15 | . | CATSPLQGQETQYF | TGTGCCACCAGCCCCCTACAGGGCCAAGAGACCCAGTACTTC
TRBJ2-5 | TRBD2 | TRBV5-1 | . | CASRSGTSGRETQYF | TGCGCCAGCAGATCCGGGACTAGCGGGAGGGAGACCCAGTACTTC
TRBJ1-3 | . | TRBV4-1 | . | CASSQDGGRGNTIYF | TGCGCCAGCAGCCAAGACGGGGGGAGGGGAAACACCATATATTTT
TRBJ2-5 | TRBD2 | TRBV9 | . | CASSGGTSGEPQETQYF | TGTGCCAGCAGCGGTGGGACTAGCGGGGAGCCGCAAGAGACCCAGTACTTC
TRBJ2-1 | TRBD2 | TRBV9 | . | CASSVAGGPNEQFF | TGTGCCAGCAGCGTAGCGGGGGGGCCAAATGAGCAGTTCTTC
TRBJ1-5 | . | TRBV28 | once | CASSLTGNQPQHF | TGTGCCAGCAGTCTTACGGGGAATCAGCCCCAGCATTTT
TRBJ1-2 | TRBD1 | TRBV7-9 | . | CASSLEISGQGDGYTF | TGTGCCAGCAGCTTAGAGATCAGTGGACAGGGCGATGGCTACACCTTC
TRBJ2-1 | . | TRBV6-5 | . | CASSYSARDNEQFF | TGTGCCAGCAGTTACTCAGCCAGGGACAATGAGCAGTTCTTC
TRBJ2-7 | TRBD2 | TRBV7-2 | . | CASSTGLASSYEQYF | TGTGCCAGCAGCACGGGACTAGCGAGCTCCTACGAGCAGTACTTC
TRBJ2-7 | . | TRBV13 | few | CASRFSGSYEQYF | TGTGCCAGCAGGTTCTCAGGGTCCTACGAGCAGTACTTC
TRBJ2-5 | TRBD1 | TRBV2 | . | CASSGQGSVGETQYF | TGTGCCAGCAGTGGACAGGGCAGTGTTGGGGAGACCCAGTACTTC
TRBJ2-1 | TRBD2 | TRBV25-1 | few | CASSNLSGSYNEQFF | TGTGCCAGCAGTAACCTTAGCGGGTCCTACAATGAGCAGTTCTTC
TRBJ2-2 | TRBD2 | TRBV2 | . | CAGKAGGGAGELFF | TGTGCCGGAAAAGCGGGGGGAGGGGCCGGGGAGCTGTTTTTT
TRBJ1-1 | . | TRBV2 | . | CASLLQGPAEAFF | TGTGCCAGCCTTCTCCAGGGGCCGGCTGAAGCTTTCTTT
TRBJ2-5 | TRBD1 | TRBV5-4 | . | CASSTKTGGEETQYF | TGTGCCAGCAGCACAAAGACAGGGGGGGAAGAGACCCAGTACTTC
TRBJ2-3 | . | TRBV7-2 | once | CASSPGPTDTQYF | TGTGCCAGCAGCCCTGGGCCCACAGATACGCAGTATTTT
TRBJ1-4 | . | TRBV19 | . | CASSKEGAGAITEKLFF | TGTGCCAGTAGTAAAGAAGGAGCGGGGGCTATAACTGAAAAACTGTTTTTT
TRBJ1-4 | TRBD1 | TRBV6-1 | . | CASSGTGTGDEKLFF | TGTGCCAGCAGTGGTACCGGGACAGGGGACGAAAAACTGTTTTTT
TRBJ1-6 | TRBD1 | TRBV28 | . | CASSFGTGAGFNSPLHF | TGTGCCAGCAGTTTCGGGACAGGGGCCGGATTTAATTCACCCCTCCACTTT
TRBJ1-4 | . | TRBV25-1 | . | CASSSPGKTNEKLFF | TGTGCCAGCAGTAGTCCAGGGAAAACTAATGAAAAACTGTTTTTT
TRBJ1-6 | TRBD1 | TRBV6-5 | . | CASSYRDRKNSPLHF | TGTGCCAGCAGTTACCGGGACAGGAAGAATTCACCCCTCCACTTT
TRBJ1-2 | . | TRBV6-1 | once | CASSEHGTFSYGYTF | TGTGCCAGCAGTGAACATGGGACATTCTCCTATGGCTACACCTTC